Following are 5 T cell receptor beta chains from one sample sequenced in a study of blood T cell repertoires in COVID-19. The method was immunoSEQ multiplex PCR; TCRdb's version includes in-frame clones alone and lacks a portion of them. The repertoire consists of fewer than 250,000 clones, with under 90% occurring once and the leading ten covering 4.8%. What was sequenced was PBMCs or T cells enriched from blood (not recorded which). These receptors were taken from a woman in her 50s who had been exposed to COVID-19.

The V and J genes are TRBV19 and TRBJ1-3; no reliable D call. The ends were cut back, 3 bases at V and 1 base at J, with 10 bases in the middle. Germline V lookup: CDR1 LNHDA, CDR2 SQIVND (reference sequence). This CDR3 spans 15 amino acids. CDR3 DNA: TGTGCCAGTAGTATCGACCCGGGATCTGGAAACACCATATATTTT. Protein sequence: CASSIDPGSGNTIYF.

This rearrangement joins TRBV11-3 to TRBJ2-7; perhaps TRBD1 as D (6 bases). Trimming stripped 4 bases from V and 0 bases from J, with 10 bases between. The CDR3 loop spans 14 amino acids. Germline-derived CDR1 and CDR2 are SGHNT and YENEEA. The DNA for the CDR3 is TGTGCCAGCAGCTCCGGACAGAACTCCTACGAGCAGTACTTC. Residues: CASSSGQNSYEQYF.

This rearrangement joins TRBV27 to TRBJ1-3; 9 bases are a match to TRBD1. Germline V gene sequence: CDR1 MNHEY, CDR2 SMNVEV (reference sequence). After removal of 2 bases from V and 4 bases from J, the junction contained 3 bases not matched to a gene. The length of the CDR3 is 15 residues. The CDR3 protein is CASSLDRGTGNTIYF. CDR3 nucleotides: TGTGCCAGCAGTTTAGACAGGGGGACCGGAAACACCATATATTTT.

The V gene is TRBV9, the J gene TRBJ1-1, with no clear D. CDR1 and CDR2 from the germline V gene are SGDLS and YYNGEE. V lost 0 bases and J lost 4, with 10 bases in between. This CDR3 is 14 amino acids long. The CDR3 coding sequence is TGTGCCAGCAGCGTAGGGGCGGGCCGCACTGAAGCTTTCTTT. Its translation is CASSVGAGRTEAFF.

CDR3 amino acids: CASSLPQWMRDYTF. For the CDR3, the DNA is TGTGCCAGCAGCCTGCCACAGTGGATGAGGGACTACACCTTC. The V call is TRBV21-1, the J call TRBJ1-2. TRBV21-1 is shown as a pseudogene. The CDR3 length is 14 residues.